This T cell receptor beta chain stems from a study of cytomegalovirus exposure and HLA in healthy donors. Study-level information: Early released data comprised about 84 million unique TCRs from HLA-typed donors. Overall study findings and caveats: It was only CMV serostatus that was available as immune exposure information. Highly shared variants forming one cluster were likely a sequencing artifact. Later analysis associated a missense DCLRE1C variant with TCR beta V- and J-gene trimming.

A multiplex PCR was run with 60 Vbeta primers and 13 Jbeta primers. The protocol was immunoSEQ multiplex PCR, while the TCRdb copy is restricted to in-frame clones and leaves out a portion. This sample carries roughly 150,000 clones, approximately 78% of them seen once, and the ten largest clones take more than 1.4%. As regards this clone: Its matching antigen is unknown.

This CDR3 contains 15 residues. V lost 6 bases and J lost 3, with 16 bases in between. Germline assignment: CDR1 MDHEN and CDR2 SYDVKM. This receptor was obtained from a male donor in good health and CMV-seronegative. The specimen was PBMCs. The chain recombines TRBV28 with TRBJ2-3; D may be TRBD2 (5 bases). CDR3 in amino acids: CASSGGGRFTDTQYF. CDR3 DNA sequence: TGTGCCAGCAGCGGAGGCGGCAGATTTACAGATACGCAGTATTTT.